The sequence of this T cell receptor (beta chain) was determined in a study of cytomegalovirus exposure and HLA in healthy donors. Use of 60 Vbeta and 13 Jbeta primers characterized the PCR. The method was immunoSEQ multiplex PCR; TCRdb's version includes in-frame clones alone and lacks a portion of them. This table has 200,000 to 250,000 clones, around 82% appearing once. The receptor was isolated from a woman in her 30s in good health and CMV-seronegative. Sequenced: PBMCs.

The CDR3: CASGFGQGEKLFF. The CDR3 DNA follows: TGTGCTAGTGGTTTCGGCCAGGGTGAAAAACTGTTTTTT. V gene TRBV12-5 combines with J gene TRBJ1-4; D perhaps matches TRBD1 (5 bases). The CDR3 is 13 amino acids. Germline V CDR1 and CDR2: LGHNT, FRNRAP. Trimming removed 3 bases at V and 7 bases at J, with 9 bases between.